Listed here are 14 T cell receptor beta chains from one sample, sequenced in a study of memory CD8 T cells in hepatitis C reinfection. Time point of the sample: pre-reinfection, 55 to 20 weeks before reinfection detection. No in vitro expansion preceded TCR sequencing of the sorted cells. The data were produced by immunoSEQ multiplex PCR, yet TCRdb's version contains in-frame clones alone and is incomplete. The table records tens of thousands of clones, around 92% of them present only once. The specimen was naive CD8+ T cells sorted from blood. The receptor source for this set is a young man with hepatitis C virus infection.

Only one count was recorded for this clone. The rearrangement joins TRBV7-9 to TRBJ2-7; tentative D call: TRBD1 (6 bases). CDR3 length equals 14 residues. The V end was cut by 3 bases, the J end by 3 bases, with 12 bases between. From germline, CDR1 is SEHNR and CDR2 FQNEAQ (reference sequence). This chain's CDR3 is CASSFAAGDYEQYV. The CDR3 DNA reads as TGTGCCAGCAGCTTTGCCGCAGGGGACTACGAGCAGTACGTC.

The chain recombines TRBV6-5 with TRBJ1-1, with TRBD1 identical over 8 bases. With 6 bases clipped from V and 3 bases from J, the junction kept 9 bases outside the gene matches. This CDR3 is 15 amino acids long. Per the germline V gene, CDR1 is MNHEY and CDR2 is SVGAGI. This CDR3 reads CASRFIGQGYTEAFF. The DNA for the CDR3 is TGTGCCAGCAGATTTATTGGACAGGGTTACACTGAAGCTTTCTTT.

The J gene is TRBJ1-5, the V gene TRBV4-3; TRBD1 is a possible D gene (5 bases). CDR1 and CDR2 from the germline V gene are LGHNA and YSLEER. This CDR3 has 15 amino acids. V was shortened by 4 bases and J by 4 bases, with 14 bases between the two germline ends. The CDR3 DNA is TGCGCCAGCAGCCTGACAGACGGGAGGAATCAGCCCCAGCATTTT. Translating gives CASSLTDGRNQPQHF.

This clone was detected only a few times. The CDR3 is CASGDRAYQPQHF. The CDR3 coding sequence is TGCGCCAGCGGGGACAGGGCCTATCAGCCCCAGCATTTT. The chain is built from TRBV10-2 and TRBJ1-5, with 9 bases matching TRBD1. The CDR3 has 13 residues. Germline V gives CDR1 WSHSY, CDR2 SAAADI. V lost 8 bases, J lost 5 bases, and 4 bases stayed unmatched.

This sequence joins TRBV30 and TRBJ2-7, with D possibly being TRBD1 (6 bases). Looked up from germline, CDR1 is GTSNPN and CDR2 is SVGIG (reference sequence). CDR3 length equals 13 residues. V was trimmed by 1 base and J by 0 bases, leaving 7 bases between them. For the CDR3, the DNA is TGTGCCTGGAGTGCGGACAGCTCCTACGAGCAGTACGTC. Amino acids: CAWSADSSYEQYV.

The rearrangement uses TRBV7-2 and TRBJ2-3; 15 bases match TRBD2. From germline, CDR1 is SGHTA and CDR2 FQGNSA. This CDR3 has 18 residues. Trimming cost V 4 bases and J 3 bases; bases outside gene matches: 8. In nucleotides, the CDR3 is TGTGCCAGCAGCTCCTCCGGGACTAGCGGGAGGTGGACAGATACGCAGTATTTT. This gives the protein CASSSSGTSGRWTDTQYF.

The V gene is TRBV5-4, the J gene TRBJ2-7; 7 bases agree with TRBD1. In germline, CDR1 is SGHNT, CDR2 YYREEE (reference sequence). J lost 0 bases, V lost 4 bases, and 4 bases had no gene match. This CDR3 comprises 14 residues. For the CDR3, the DNA is TGTGCCAGCAGCACTGCAGGGGGCTCCTACGAGCAGTACTTC. Translation: CASSTAGGSYEQYF.

This clone was detected only once. V usage is TRBV19 and J usage is TRBJ2-5; 8 bases align to TRBD1. The junction had 5 bases not matched to a gene; V was cut back by 4 bases and J by 4 bases. The CDR3 totals 14 residues. The V gene's germline CDR1 is LNHDA and CDR2 SQIVND (reference sequence). CDR3 in DNA: TGTGCCAGTAGTAATGCCAGGGGGCGAGAGACCCAGTACTTC. It codes for CASSNARGRETQYF.

The J gene is TRBJ2-3, the V gene TRBV2; a weak D match, TRBD2 (6 bases). CDR3 length: 18 amino acids. Trimming shortened V by 1 base and J by 0 bases, and 17 bases separated the two germline ends. Germline-derived CDR1 and CDR2 are SNHLY and FYNNEI. The CDR3 DNA follows: TGTGCCAGCAGTGAAGGACTAGTTCGGGGACCTAGCACAGATACGCAGTATTTT. Its protein product is CASSEGLVRGPSTDTQYF.

This clone was observed a few times. The rearrangement links TRBV2 to TRBJ1-1; 9 bases match TRBD1. The CDR3 covers 14 residues. Germline V gene sequence: CDR1 SNHLY, CDR2 FYNNEI. Unmatched junction bases numbered 8, after V lost 6 bases and J lost 6 bases. The CDR3 sequence is CASSVTGGDAEAFF. Here the CDR3 DNA reads TGTGCCAGCAGCGTTACAGGGGGCGACGCTGAAGCTTTCTTT.

This sequence joins TRBV28 and TRBJ1-3; D gene unclear. The V end lost 5 bases, the J end lost 0 bases, and 17 bases lay between the germline ends. CDR1 MDHEN and CDR2 SYDVKM come from the germline V gene. This CDR3 is 17 amino acids long. CDR3 coding DNA: TGTGCCAGCAGTCTCCCTCCAGACACCACCTCTGGAAACACCATATATTTT. Amino acids: CASSLPPDTTSGNTIYF.

The J gene is TRBJ1-1, the V gene TRBV4-1; 8 nucleotides line up with TRBD1. J gave up 1 base and V 5 bases, and 6 bases lay outside the gene matches. Germline loops: CDR1 MGHRA, CDR2 YSYEKL. The length of the CDR3 is 15 residues. Written as DNA, the CDR3 is TGCGCCAGCAGCTCCCGGACAGGGCGGAACACTGAAGCTTTCTTT. Its protein is CASSSRTGRNTEAFF.

The CDR3 region is CASSNLGGDGAKNIQYF. In DNA, the CDR3 is TGCGCCAGCAGCAACCTCGGAGGCGATGGGGCCAAAAACATTCAGTACTTC. This sequence joins TRBV4-1 and TRBJ2-4, with D possibly matching TRBD2 (5 bases). The CDR3 has 17 residues. The V end lost 5 bases, the J end lost 1 base, and 18 bases lay between the germline ends. Germline V gives CDR1 MGHRA, CDR2 YSYEKL.

V and J are TRBV9 and TRBJ2-3; the D gene is possibly TRBD2 (6 bases). CDR1 and CDR2 (germline): SGDLS, YYNGEE. The CDR3 totals 13 residues. V was shortened by 3 bases and J by 6 bases, with 11 bases between the two germline ends. CDR3 in amino acids: CASSAPSGDTQYF. Here the CDR3 DNA reads TGTGCCAGCAGCGCCCCGAGCGGGGATACGCAGTATTTT.